The 25 T cell receptor beta chains below come from one sample, sequenced in a study of Graves' ophthalmopathy and Graves' hyperthyroidism. Amplification of the TCR beta CDR3 regions used RNA transcripts (as template). HTBI-primed RT-PCR formed the first round, and a multiplex PCR formed the second. TCRdb itself ran the multiplex PCR reads through MiXCR, one entry per CDR3 protein. The sample holds approximately 500,000 distinct CDR3 sequences, around 15% seen once. Source material: blood. Every receptor here comes from a woman aged 25 to 39 with Graves' ophthalmopathy.

Ten or more counts support this clonotype. The chain uses TRBV12-5 and TRBJ2-7; TRBD1 matches 7 bases. The CDR3 is 17 residues long. With V trimmed by 4 bases and J by 1 base, 13 bases remained unmatched. CDR1 LGHNT and CDR2 FRNRAP come from the germline V gene. CDR3 sequence (DNA): TGTGCTAGTGGTTCGAGAGGGGGCGGCAGAAGTTCCTACGAGCAGTACTTC. It encodes CASGSRGGGRSSYEQYF.

The rearrangement links TRBV20-1 to TRBJ1-2; 7 positions match TRBD1. The trim removed 4 bases at V and 4 bases at J, leaving 3 bases unmatched. The CDR3 totals 12 residues. The germline V gene has CDR1 DFQATT and CDR2 SNEGSKA (reference sequence). The CDR3 here is CSATPGGYGYTF. The CDR3 DNA reads TGCAGTGCTACCCCAGGGGGCTATGGCTACACCTTC.

On this clonotype itself: A much larger clone differs by one base, so this may be a read error. J is TRBJ1-1 and V is TRBV30; perhaps TRBD1 as D (5 bases). This CDR3 comprises 16 residues. In germline, CDR1 is GTSNPN, CDR2 SVGIG (reference sequence). V gave up 4 bases and J gave up 4 bases, with 22 bases separating them. CDR3 bases: TGTGCCTGGACCTGGGGCCACTACACGCGAACCACTGAAGCTTTCTTT. This codes for CAWTWGHYTRTTEAFF.

This clonotype has ten or more counts. This rearrangement joins TRBV5-1 to TRBJ1-2; D is ambiguous. Germline-derived CDR1 and CDR2 are SGHRS and YFSETQ. V lost 0 bases to trimming and J lost 2 bases, with 11 bases between them. The CDR3 has 15 amino acids. CDR3 bases: TGCGCCAGCAGCTTGGCCGGGGAGTGGAACTATGGCTACACCTTC. Its protein is CASSLAGEWNYGYTF. Using reference TRBV5-1 and TRBJ1-2 for the parts outside the CDR3, the full variable domain is KAGVTQTPRYLIKTRGQQVTLSCSPISGHRSVSWYQQTPGQGLQFLFEYFSETQRNKGNFPGRFSGRQFSNSRSEMNVSTLELGDSALYLCASSLAGEWNYGYTFGSGTRLTVV.

This clonotype was observed many times. The chain uses TRBV6-2 or TRBV6-3 and TRBJ2-4; 9 bases match TRBD2. V trimming: 0 bases; J trimming: 10 bases; junction bases outside the gene matches: 10. The germline CDR1 and CDR2 sequences are MNHEY and SVGEGT. This CDR3 comprises 16 residues. The CDR3 DNA is TGTGCCAGCAGTTACTCGGGCGGGGGGGCCCGTTGGATTCAGTACTTC. Its protein is CASSYSGGGARWIQYF.

This clonotype was counted at least ten times. The V call is TRBV29-1, the J call TRBJ2-5; 8 bases fit TRBD2. The junction had 12 bases not matched to a gene; V was cut back by 5 bases and J by 4 bases. CDR1 is SQVTM and CDR2 is ANQGSEA in the germline V gene. CDR3 length: 15 residues. CDR3 sequence: CSVYPAGVERETQYF. In DNA form, the CDR3 reads TGCAGCGTTTACCCAGCGGGAGTAGAGCGAGAGACCCAGTACTTC.

This clonotype was seen repeatedly, ten times or more. The chain has TRBV19 and TRBJ1-5; 7 bases match TRBD1. Germline CDR1 and CDR2: LNHDA and SQIVND (reference sequence). The CDR3 sequence is 16 residues long. Trimming at V came to 6 bases and at J to 1 base, leaving 9 bases not matched to a gene. As DNA, the CDR3 is TGTGCCAGTAGCGAACTACAGGGGATGAGCAATCAGCCCCAGCATTTT. It encodes CASSELQGMSNQPQHF.

This clonotype was detected ten times or more. The CDR3 is CASSNGFSYEQYF. The CDR3, as DNA: TGTGCCAGCAGCAACGGTTTCTCCTACGAGCAGTACTTC. This chain uses TRBV27 with TRBJ2-7; D ambiguous. Germline V lookup: CDR1 MNHEY, CDR2 SMNVEV (reference sequence). The CDR3 runs 13 residues. Trimming cost V 6 bases and J 0 bases, with 9 bases left between them.

The rearrangement joins TRBV27 to TRBJ1-2; no firm D call. Germline loops: CDR1 MNHEY, CDR2 SMNVEV (reference sequence). The CDR3 runs to 15 residues. Trimming cost V 4 bases and J 6 bases, with 18 bases left between them. This CDR3 reads CASSYSGRSGDGYTF. In DNA form, the CDR3 reads TGTGCCAGCAGTTACTCGGGAAGGTCCGGGGATGGCTACACCTTC.

As concerns this clonotype: This may come from a read error, since a much larger clone is one base off. The final CDR3 position lacks the conserved phenylalanine or tryptophan, pointing to a likely read error. The chain carries TRBV7-8 and TRBJ2-7; 10 nucleotides align to TRBD1. The CDR3 covers 14 residues. The V and J ends lost 6 bases and 2 bases, in that order; junction bases with no gene match: 4. The germline V gene has CDR1 SGHVS and CDR2 FQNEAQ. CDR3 sequence: CASRRGQGPYEQYL. CDR3 bases: TGTGCCAGCAGGAGGGGACAGGGGCCCTACGAGCAGTACCTC.

This clonotype has just a few counts. V gene TRBV15 combines with J gene TRBJ1-2; no reliable D call. V lost 0 bases, J lost 8 bases, and 13 bases lay in between. Germline-derived CDR1 and CDR2 are LNHNV and YYDKDF (reference sequence). This CDR3 spans 14 amino acids. The CDR3 loop is CATSRDLASRGYTF. The CDR3 DNA reads TGTGCCACCAGCAGAGATCTGGCCAGTAGAGGCTACACCTTC.

This clonotype was picked up many times. This chain uses TRBV18 with TRBJ1-2; 7 nucleotides agree with TRBD1. The CDR3 contains 14 residues. The ends lost 3 bases at V and 4 bases at J; junction bases unmatched: 5. The V gene's germline CDR1 is KGHSH and CDR2 LQKENI. The CDR3 reads CASSPDRTIYGYTF. The CDR3 region has the DNA TGTGCCAGCTCACCGGACAGGACGATCTATGGCTACACCTTC.

This clonotype was observed a few times. The V call is TRBV7-3, the J call TRBJ2-7, with unresolved D. The germline gives CDR1 SGHTA, CDR2 FQGTGA. The CDR3 is 13 residues long. Deletions cut 5 bases from V and 5 bases from J, with 13 bases between. The CDR3 reads CASSPDPGHEQYF. For the CDR3, the DNA is TGTGCCAGCAGCCCCGACCCGGGCCACGAGCAGTACTTC. Together with reference TRBV7-3 and TRBJ2-7, the CDR3 gives the full variable domain: GAGVSQTPSNKVTEKGKYVELRCDPISGHTALYWYRQSLGQGPEFLIYFQGTGAADDSGLPNDRFFAVRPEGSVSTLKIQRTERGDSAVYLCASSPDPGHEQYFGPGTRLTVT.

This clonotype has a count of ten or more. The rearrangement links TRBV27 to TRBJ2-2; D is ambiguous. The CDR3 contains 16 residues. The germline CDR1 and CDR2 sequences are MNHEY and SMNVEV (reference sequence). Trimming took off 2 bases at V and 0 bases at J, with 10 bases between the two ends. The CDR3 sequence: CASSLTTTANTGELFF. Here the CDR3 DNA reads TGTGCCAGCAGTTTAACGACGACCGCGAACACCGGGGAGCTGTTTTTT.

Many counts were recorded for this clonotype. CDR3 sequence: CASSAGRGSYGYTF. The CDR3, as DNA: TGTGCCAGCAGTGCGGGACGGGGGTCCTATGGCTACACCTTC. The chain recombines TRBV6-1 with TRBJ1-2, with D tentatively TRBD1 (5 bases). Trimming shortened V by 4 bases and J by 4 bases, and 13 bases separated the two germline ends. Germline lookup yields CDR1 MNHNS and CDR2 SASEGT. The CDR3 has 14 amino acids.

This clonotype has just a few counts. In nucleotides, the CDR3 is TGTGCCAGCAGTGTTACTCAGAATCAGCCCCAGCATTTT. This codes for CASSVTQNQPQHF. The chain combines TRBV6-4 with TRBJ1-5; the D is unclear. This CDR3 contains 13 residues. Germline V gene data show CDR1 as MRHNA and CDR2 as SNTAGT. The V and J ends lost 4 bases and 4 bases respectively, with 8 bases between them.

This clonotype was detected once. This may stem from a read error, because a much larger clone lies one nucleotide away. This chain joins TRBV7-9 and TRBJ2-2; D is undetermined. V was trimmed by 4 bases and J by 2 bases, leaving 11 bases between them. Germline loops: CDR1 SEHNR, CDR2 FQNEAQ (reference sequence). The CDR3 totals 15 residues. CDR3 nucleotide sequence: TGTGCCAGCAGCTCCGTTGACATTAACACCGGGGAGCTGTTTTTT. Its translation: CASSSVDINTGELFF.

This clonotype has a count of ten or more. J is TRBJ2-5 and V is TRBV20-1, with TRBD1 identical over 7 bases. Germline V gives CDR1 DFQATT, CDR2 SNEGSKA (reference sequence). V was clipped by 6 bases and J by 4 bases; unmatched bases: 8. The length of the CDR3 is 13 residues. The CDR3 DNA is TGCAGTGCCCCTTCACAGGGGCGAGAGACCCAGTACTTC. This sequence encodes CSAPSQGRETQYF.

This clonotype was detected ten times or more. The chain has TRBV5-1 and TRBJ2-5; 9 bases fit TRBD1. The V gene's germline CDR1 is SGHRS and CDR2 YFSETQ. V shed 0 bases and J 0 bases; nucleotides not matched to a gene: 3. The CDR3 consists of 16 residues. The CDR3 DNA is TGCGCCAGCAGCTTGGACAGGGGGCCTCACCAAGAGACCCAGTACTTC. The encoded protein is CASSLDRGPHQETQYF.

There are many counts of this clonotype. J is TRBJ2-7 and V is TRBV28; a weak D match, TRBD2 (5 bases). Germline V CDR1 and CDR2: MDHEN, SYDVKM. V lost 8 bases and J 1 base, leaving 18 bases between the germline ends. There are 15 residues in the CDR3. Written as DNA, the CDR3 is TGTGCCAGCGGCCGAGGGTCAGACCCTTCCTACGAGCAGTACTTC. Encoded protein: CASGRGSDPSYEQYF. The whole variable domain, filled in from reference TRBV28 and TRBJ2-7, reads DVKVTQSSRYLVKRTGEKVFLECVQDMDHENMFWYRQDPGLGLRLIYFSYDVKMKEKGDIPEGYSVSREKKERFSLILESASTNQTSMYLCASGRGSDPSYEQYFGPGTRLTVT.

Many counts were recorded for this clonotype. The chain combines TRBV19 with TRBJ1-5; TRBD1 matches at 7 bases. Germline V CDR1 and CDR2: LNHDA, SQIVND (reference sequence). The CDR3 contains 16 residues. Germline trimming cut 9 bases from V and 3 bases from J; bases unmatched to any gene: 14. CDR3 region: CASCPEEGAYNQPQHF. The CDR3 DNA sequence: TGTGCCAGCTGCCCCGAGGAGGGGGCATACAATCAGCCCCAGCATTTT.

The genes are TRBV6-2 or TRBV6-3 and TRBJ2-3; D ambiguous. Germline V lookup: CDR1 MNHEY, CDR2 SVGEGT. The CDR3 sequence is 12 residues long. The ends were cut back, 6 bases at V and 2 bases at J, with 6 bases in the middle. CDR3 in DNA: TGTGCCAGCAGAAAATACACAGATACGCAGTATTTT. It is translated as CASRKYTDTQYF.

This clonotype appeared a few times. The chain uses TRBV30 and TRBJ2-7, with D perhaps TRBD1 (6 bases). Trimming stripped 5 bases from V and 5 bases from J, with 10 bases between. The CDR3 extends over 11 amino acids. Germline values: CDR1 GTSNPN, CDR2 SVGIG (reference sequence). The CDR3 spells CAWEQGDEQYF. CDR3 DNA: TGTGCCTGGGAACAGGGAGACGAGCAGTACTTC.

This clonotype was counted many times. V gene TRBV13 combines with J gene TRBJ2-7; TRBD1 agrees at 10 bases. V dropped 2 bases and J dropped 2; count of bases not matched to a gene: 6. CDR3 length: 16 amino acids. From germline, CDR1 is PRHDT and CDR2 FYEKMQ (reference sequence). For the CDR3, the DNA is TGTGCCAGCAGCTTAAGACAGGGGGCGATTCCCTACGAGCAGTACTTC. Translated: CASSLRQGAIPYEQYF.

This clonotype was seen many times. V is TRBV19 and J is TRBJ1-1; D is ambiguous. Germline V gene lookup returns CDR1 LNHDA and CDR2 SQIVND (reference sequence). The germline V and J ends were trimmed by 3 bases and 5 bases, with 7 bases remaining between them. The CDR3 contains 12 residues. The CDR3 sequence is CASSMARTEAFF. CDR3 bases: TGTGCCAGTAGTATGGCGCGAACTGAAGCTTTCTTT. The full variable domain, with the rest looked up from reference TRBV19 and TRBJ1-1, is DGGITQSPKYLFRKEGQNVTLSCEQNLNHDAMYWYRQDPGQGLRLIYYSQIVNDFQKGDIAEGYSVSREKKESFPLTVTSAQKNPTAFYLCASSMARTEAFFGQGTRLTVV.